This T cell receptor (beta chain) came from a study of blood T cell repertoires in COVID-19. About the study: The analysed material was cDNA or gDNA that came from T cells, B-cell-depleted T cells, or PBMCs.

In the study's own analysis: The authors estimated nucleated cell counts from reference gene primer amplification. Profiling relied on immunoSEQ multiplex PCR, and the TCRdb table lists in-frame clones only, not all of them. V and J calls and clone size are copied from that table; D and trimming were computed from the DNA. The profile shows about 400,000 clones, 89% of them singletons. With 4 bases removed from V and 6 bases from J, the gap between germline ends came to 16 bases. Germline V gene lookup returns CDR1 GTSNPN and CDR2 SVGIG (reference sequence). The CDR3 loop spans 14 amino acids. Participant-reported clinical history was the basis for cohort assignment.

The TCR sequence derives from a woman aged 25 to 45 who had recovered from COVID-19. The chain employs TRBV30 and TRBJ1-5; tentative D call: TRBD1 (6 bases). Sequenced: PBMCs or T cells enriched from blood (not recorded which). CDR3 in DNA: TGTGCCTGGACCAAAGGGGGGGACGGTCAGCCCCAGCATTTT. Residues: CAWTKGGDGQPQHF.